This TCR beta chain is from a study of kidney transplant recipient with SARS-CoV-2 infection. Each CDR3 protein is one row after TCRdb ran MiXCR on the reads. The repertoire holds about 240,000 distinct CDR3 sequences, about 30% seen once, with nearly 7.5% in the top ten. This clonotype occurred many times. The origin of this receptor is a male patient aged 30 to 39 who had COVID-19 and was a kidney transplant recipient. A share of the T cells may be of graft donor origin. The source material was a blood sample, sampled at baseline and between days 110 and 120 from a kidney transplant recipient.

The CDR3 DNA is TGTGCCAGCTCACCACCGGCAGAGCATGGCTACACCTTC. Translating it yields CASSPPAEHGYTF. This chain joins TRBV18 and TRBJ1-2; D uncertain. From germline, CDR1 is KGHSH and CDR2 LQKENI. CDR3 length: 13 residues. Trimming stripped 0 bases from V and 6 bases from J, with 8 bases between.